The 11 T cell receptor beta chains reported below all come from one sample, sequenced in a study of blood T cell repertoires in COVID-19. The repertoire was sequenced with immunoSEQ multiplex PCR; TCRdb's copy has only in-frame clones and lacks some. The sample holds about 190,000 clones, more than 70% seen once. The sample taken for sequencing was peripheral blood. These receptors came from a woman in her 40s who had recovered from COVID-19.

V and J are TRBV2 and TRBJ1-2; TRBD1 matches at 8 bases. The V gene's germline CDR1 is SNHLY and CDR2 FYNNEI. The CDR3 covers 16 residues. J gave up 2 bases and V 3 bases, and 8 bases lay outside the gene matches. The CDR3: CASSDDPGQENYGYTF. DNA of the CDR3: TGTGCCAGCAGTGACGATCCGGGACAGGAGAACTATGGCTACACCTTC.

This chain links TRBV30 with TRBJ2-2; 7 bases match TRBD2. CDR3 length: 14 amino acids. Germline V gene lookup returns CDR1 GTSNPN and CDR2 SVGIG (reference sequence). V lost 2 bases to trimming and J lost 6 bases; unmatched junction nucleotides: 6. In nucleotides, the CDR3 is TGTGCCTGGAGTAGGGCTAGCGGCCCCGGGGAGCTGTTTTTT. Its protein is CAWSRASGPGELFF.

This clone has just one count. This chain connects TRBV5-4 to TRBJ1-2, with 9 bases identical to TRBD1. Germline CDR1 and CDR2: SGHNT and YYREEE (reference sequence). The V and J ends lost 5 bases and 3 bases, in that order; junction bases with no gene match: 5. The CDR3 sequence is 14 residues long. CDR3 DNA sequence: TGTGCCAGCAGATCACAGGGGGCCGACTATGGCTACACCTTC. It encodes CASRSQGADYGYTF.

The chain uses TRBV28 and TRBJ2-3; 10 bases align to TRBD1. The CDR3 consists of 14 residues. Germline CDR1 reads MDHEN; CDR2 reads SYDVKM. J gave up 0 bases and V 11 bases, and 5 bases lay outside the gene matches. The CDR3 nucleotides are TGTGCCGGACAGGGGGGGCCTAGCACAGATACGCAGTATTTT. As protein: CAGQGGPSTDTQYF.

CDR3 protein: CASSPQAGTSVADTQYF. The CDR3 coding sequence is TGTGCCAGCAGCCCCCAAGCCGGGACTAGCGTGGCAGATACGCAGTATTTT. The rearrangement uses TRBV9 and TRBJ2-3; TRBD2 aligns across 10 bases. CDR1 is SGDLS and CDR2 is YYNGEE in the germline V gene. V shed 4 bases and J 4 bases; nucleotides not matched to a gene: 12. This CDR3 has 17 amino acids.

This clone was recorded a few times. The CDR3: CASSKNRLDYGYTF. CDR3 in DNA: TGTGCCAGCAGCAAAAACCGACTGGACTATGGCTACACCTTC. The genes are TRBV6-5 and TRBJ1-2, with unresolved D. Trimming removed 6 bases at V and 3 bases at J, with 14 bases between. From germline, CDR1 is MNHEY and CDR2 SVGAGI. The CDR3 is made up of 14 amino acids.

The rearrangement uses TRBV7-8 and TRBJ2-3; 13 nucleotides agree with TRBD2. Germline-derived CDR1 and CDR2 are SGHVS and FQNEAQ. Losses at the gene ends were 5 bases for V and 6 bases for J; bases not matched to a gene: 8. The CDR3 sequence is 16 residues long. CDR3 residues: CASSIRLAGGLDTQYF. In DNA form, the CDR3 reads TGTGCCAGCAGCATTAGACTAGCGGGAGGTTTGGATACGCAGTATTTT.

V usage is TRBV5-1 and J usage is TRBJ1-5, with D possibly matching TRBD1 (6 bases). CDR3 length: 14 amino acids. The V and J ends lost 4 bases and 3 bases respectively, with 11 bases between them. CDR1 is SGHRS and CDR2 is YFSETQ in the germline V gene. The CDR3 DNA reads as TGCGCCAGCAGCCCGACAGGACCCAATCAGCCCCAGCATTTT. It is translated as CASSPTGPNQPQHF. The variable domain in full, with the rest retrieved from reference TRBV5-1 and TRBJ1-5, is KAGVTQTPRYLIKTRGQQVTLSCSPISGHRSVSWYQQTPGQGLQFLFEYFSETQRNKGNFPGRFSGRQFSNSRSEMNVSTLELGDSALYLCASSPTGPNQPQHFGDGTRLSIL.

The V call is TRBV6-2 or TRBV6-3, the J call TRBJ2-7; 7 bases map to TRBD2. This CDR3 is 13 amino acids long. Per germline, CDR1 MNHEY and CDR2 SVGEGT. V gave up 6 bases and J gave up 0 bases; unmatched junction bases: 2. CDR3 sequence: CASSRDYSYEQYF. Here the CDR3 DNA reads TGTGCCAGCAGCAGGGACTACTCCTACGAGCAGTACTTC.

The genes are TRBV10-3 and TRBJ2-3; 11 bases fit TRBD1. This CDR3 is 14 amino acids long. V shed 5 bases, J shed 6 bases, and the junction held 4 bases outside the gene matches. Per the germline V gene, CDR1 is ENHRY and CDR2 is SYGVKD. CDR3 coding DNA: TGTGCCATCAGTCCGGGACAGGGGGACGATACGCAGTATTTT. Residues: CAISPGQGDDTQYF.

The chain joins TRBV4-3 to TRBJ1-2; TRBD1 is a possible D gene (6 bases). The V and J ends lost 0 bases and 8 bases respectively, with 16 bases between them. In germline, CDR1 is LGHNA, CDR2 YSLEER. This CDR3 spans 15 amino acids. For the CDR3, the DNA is TGCGCCAGCAGCCAAGATTACGAGGGGGAAGGAGGCTACACCTTC. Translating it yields CASSQDYEGEGGYTF.